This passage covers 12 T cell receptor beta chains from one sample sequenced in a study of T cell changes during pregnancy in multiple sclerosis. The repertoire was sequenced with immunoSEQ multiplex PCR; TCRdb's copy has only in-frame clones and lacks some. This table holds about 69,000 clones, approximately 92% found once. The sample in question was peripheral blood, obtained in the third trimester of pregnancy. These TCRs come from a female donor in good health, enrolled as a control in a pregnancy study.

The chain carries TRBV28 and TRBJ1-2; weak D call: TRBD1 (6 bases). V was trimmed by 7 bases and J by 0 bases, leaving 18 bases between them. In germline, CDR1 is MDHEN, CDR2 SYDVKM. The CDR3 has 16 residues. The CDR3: CASKLPGTLANYGYTF. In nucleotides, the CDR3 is TGTGCCAGCAAACTACCCGGGACACTTGCTAACTATGGCTACACCTTC.

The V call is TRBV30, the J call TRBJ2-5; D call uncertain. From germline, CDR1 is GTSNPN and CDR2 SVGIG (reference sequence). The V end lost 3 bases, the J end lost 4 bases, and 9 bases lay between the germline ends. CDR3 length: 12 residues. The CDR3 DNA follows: TGTGCCTGGAGCCTCACTGGAGAGACCCAGTACTTC. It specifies CAWSLTGETQYF.

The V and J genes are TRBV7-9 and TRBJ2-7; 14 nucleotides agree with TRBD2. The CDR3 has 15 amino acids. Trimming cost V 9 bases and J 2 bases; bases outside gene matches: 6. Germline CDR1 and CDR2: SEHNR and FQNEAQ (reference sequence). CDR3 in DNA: TGTGCCAGGCCGGGACTAGCGGGGGAGACCTACGAGCAGTACTTC. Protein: CARPGLAGETYEQYF.

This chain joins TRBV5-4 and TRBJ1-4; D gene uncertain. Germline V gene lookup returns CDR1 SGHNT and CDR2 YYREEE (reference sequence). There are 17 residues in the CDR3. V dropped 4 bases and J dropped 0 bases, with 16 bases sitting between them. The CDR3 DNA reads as TGTGCCAGCAGCCGCTTAAGCGCCGGTGCAACTAATGAAAAACTGTTTTTT. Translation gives CASSRLSAGATNEKLFF.

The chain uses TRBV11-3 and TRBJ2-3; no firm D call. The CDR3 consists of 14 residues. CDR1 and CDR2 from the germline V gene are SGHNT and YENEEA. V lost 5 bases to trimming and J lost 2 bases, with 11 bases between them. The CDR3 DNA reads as TGTGCCAGCAGCCTCAACCAGTACACAGATACGCAGTATTTT. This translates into CASSLNQYTDTQYF.

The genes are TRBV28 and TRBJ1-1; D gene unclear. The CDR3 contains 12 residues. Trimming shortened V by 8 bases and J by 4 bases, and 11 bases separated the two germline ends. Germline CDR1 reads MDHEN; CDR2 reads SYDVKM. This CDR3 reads CASLSLGTEAFF. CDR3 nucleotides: TGTGCCAGCCTCTCCCTAGGCACTGAAGCTTTCTTT.

The CDR3 nucleotides are TGTGCCAGTAGTATAGATATAGGGAGTAGCAATCAGCCCCAGCATTTT. Translation: CASSIDIGSSNQPQHF. The chain employs TRBV19 and TRBJ1-5, with D hard to call. This CDR3 has 16 residues. Trimming shortened V by 0 bases and J by 0 bases, and 9 bases separated the two germline ends. Germline V gene lookup returns CDR1 LNHDA and CDR2 SQIVND (reference sequence).

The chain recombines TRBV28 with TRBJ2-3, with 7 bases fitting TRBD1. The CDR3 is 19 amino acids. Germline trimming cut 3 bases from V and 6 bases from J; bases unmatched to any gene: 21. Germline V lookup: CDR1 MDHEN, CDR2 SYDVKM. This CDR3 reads CASSFRDPPDRDGLDTQYF. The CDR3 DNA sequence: TGTGCCAGCAGTTTCCGGGACCCCCCAGACAGGGACGGTCTGGATACGCAGTATTTT.

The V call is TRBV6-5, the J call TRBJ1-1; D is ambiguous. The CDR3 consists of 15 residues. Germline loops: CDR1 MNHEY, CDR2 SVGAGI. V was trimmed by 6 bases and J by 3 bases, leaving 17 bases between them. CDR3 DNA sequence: TGTGCCAGCAGCCATCCCCCGGGGTTGGACACTGAAGCTTTCTTT. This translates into CASSHPPGLDTEAFF.

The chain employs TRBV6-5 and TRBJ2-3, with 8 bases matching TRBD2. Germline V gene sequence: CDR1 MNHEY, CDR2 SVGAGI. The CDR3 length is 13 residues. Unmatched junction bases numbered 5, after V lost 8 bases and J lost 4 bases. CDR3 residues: CASRAGGADTQYF. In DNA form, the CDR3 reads TGTGCCAGCCGCGCGGGGGGAGCAGATACGCAGTATTTT.

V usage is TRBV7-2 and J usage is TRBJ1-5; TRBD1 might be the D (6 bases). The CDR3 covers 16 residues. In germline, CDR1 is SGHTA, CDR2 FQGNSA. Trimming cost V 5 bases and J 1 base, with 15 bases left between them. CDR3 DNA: TGTGCCAGCAGCCTTGTAGGGGGTGGGAGCAATCAGCCCCAGCATTTT. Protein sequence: CASSLVGGGSNQPQHF. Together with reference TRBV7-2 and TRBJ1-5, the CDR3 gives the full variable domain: GAGVSQSPSNKVTEKGKDVELRCDPISGHTALYWYRQSLGQGLEFLIYFQGNSAPDKSGLPSDRFSAERTGGSVSTLTIQRTQQEDSAVYLCASSLVGGGSNQPQHFGDGTRLSIL.

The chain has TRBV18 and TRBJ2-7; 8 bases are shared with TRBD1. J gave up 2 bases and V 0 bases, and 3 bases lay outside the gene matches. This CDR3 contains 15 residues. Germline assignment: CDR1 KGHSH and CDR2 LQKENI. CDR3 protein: CASSPPGTGPYEQYF. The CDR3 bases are TGTGCCAGCTCACCACCGGGGACAGGACCCTACGAGCAGTACTTC.